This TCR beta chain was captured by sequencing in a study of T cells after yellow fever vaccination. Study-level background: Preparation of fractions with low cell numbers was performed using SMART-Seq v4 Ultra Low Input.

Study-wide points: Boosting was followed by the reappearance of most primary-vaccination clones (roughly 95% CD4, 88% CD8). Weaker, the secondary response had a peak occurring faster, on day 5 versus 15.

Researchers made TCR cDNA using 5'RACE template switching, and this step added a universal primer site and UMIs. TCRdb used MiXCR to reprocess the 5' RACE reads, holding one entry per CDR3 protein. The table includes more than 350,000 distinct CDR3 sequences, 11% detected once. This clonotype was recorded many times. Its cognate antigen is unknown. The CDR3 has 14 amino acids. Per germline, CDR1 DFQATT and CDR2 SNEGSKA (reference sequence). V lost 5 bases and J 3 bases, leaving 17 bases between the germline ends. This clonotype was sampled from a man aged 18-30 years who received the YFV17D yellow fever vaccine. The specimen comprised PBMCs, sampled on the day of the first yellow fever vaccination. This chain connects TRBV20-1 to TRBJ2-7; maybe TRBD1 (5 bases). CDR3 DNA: TGCAGTGCTGCCGGACACGGAGATTTCTACGAGCAGTACTTC. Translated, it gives CSAAGHGDFYEQYF.